Listed here are 29 T cell receptor beta chains from one sample, sequenced in a study of PD-1 blockade in classical Hodgkin lymphoma. The assay was immunoSEQ multiplex PCR, and TCRdb's table has in-frame clones only and misses some. The sample has about 37,000 clones; 76% are singletons. There was relapse after autologous stem cell transplantation in every patient, and there was variation in brentuximab vedotin exposure. This sample comprised peripheral blood mononuclear cells (PBMCs), obtained before the second cycle of nivolumab. These receptor sequences come from a human donor with classical Hodgkin lymphoma.

The chain couples TRBV13 to TRBJ2-7, with TRBD1 matching 7 bases. There are 14 residues in the CDR3. Per the germline V gene, CDR1 is PRHDT and CDR2 is FYEKMQ (reference sequence). The V gene end was trimmed by 5 bases and the J gene end by 2 bases; junction bases not matched to a gene: 6. The CDR3 DNA is TGTGCCAGCAGCCCGGGGCAGGGGGCCTACGAGCAGTACTTC. Translating it yields CASSPGQGAYEQYF.

The chain links TRBV11-3 to TRBJ2-1; D is unresolved. The CDR3 is 14 amino acids. V lost 1 base to trimming and J lost 4 bases, with 8 bases between them. Germline CDR1 and CDR2: SGHNT and YENEEA. As DNA, the CDR3 is TGTGCCAGCAGCTTAGGGGTCAGTTACAATGAGCAGTTCTTC. It encodes CASSLGVSYNEQFF.

This chain links TRBV11-2 with TRBJ2-5; 8 nucleotides line up with TRBD1. CDR3 size: 17 residues. CDR1 SGHAT and CDR2 FQNNGV come from the germline V gene. Losses at the gene ends were 1 base for V and 2 bases for J; bases not matched to a gene: 9. CDR3: CASSLVYRGELQETQYF. The CDR3 DNA reads TGTGCCAGCAGCTTAGTTTACAGGGGGGAGCTACAAGAGACCCAGTACTTC. Combining the CDR3 with reference TRBV11-2 and TRBJ2-5 gives the whole variable domain EAGVAQSPRYKIIEKRQSVAFWCNPISGHATLYWYQQILGQGPKLLIQFQNNGVVDDSQLPKDRFSAERLKGVDSTLKIQPAKLEDSAVYLCASSLVYRGELQETQYFGPGTRLLVL.

The chain links TRBV7-2 to TRBJ1-2; 9 bases match TRBD1. The CDR3 loop spans 15 amino acids. J gave up 4 bases and V 7 bases, and 10 bases lay outside the gene matches. In germline, CDR1 is SGHTA, CDR2 FQGNSA. CDR3 amino acids: CASTTGTGRFYGYTF. CDR3 nucleotide sequence: TGTGCCAGCACTACGGGGACAGGGCGATTCTATGGCTACACCTTC. Together with reference TRBV7-2 and TRBJ1-2, the CDR3 gives the full variable domain: GAGVSQSPSNKVTEKGKDVELRCDPISGHTALYWYRQSLGQGLEFLIYFQGNSAPDKSGLPSDRFSAERTGGSVSTLTIQRTQQEDSAVYLCASTTGTGRFYGYTFGSGTRLTVV.

The genes are TRBV5-4 and TRBJ2-5; either TRBD1 or TRBD2 may fit D (6 bases each). This CDR3 is built from 14 residues. Germline lookup yields CDR1 SGHNT and CDR2 YYREEE (reference sequence). V was cut by 4 bases and J by 5 bases, with 15 bases left in between. This chain's CDR3 is CASSEGGRGETQYF. Here the CDR3 DNA reads TGTGCCAGCAGCGAAGGGGGGCGCGGGGAGACCCAGTACTTC.

This clone came up a few times. The CDR3 region has the DNA TGTGCCAGCAGCGTAGTCGCCTCCAGGGCGACCCAGTACTTC. Translated: CASSVVASRATQYF. The rearrangement uses TRBV9 and TRBJ2-5; D may be TRBD1 (5 bases). Trimming pared 0 bases from V and 7 bases from J, leaving 13 bases between. CDR3 length equals 14 residues. Germline lookup yields CDR1 SGDLS and CDR2 YYNGEE. Filled out from reference TRBV9 and TRBJ2-5, the complete variable domain reads DSGVTQTPKHLITATGQRVTLRCSPRSGDLSVYWYQQSLDQGLQFLIQYYNGEERAKGNILERFSAQQFPDLHSELNLSSLELGDSALYFCASSVVASRATQYFGPGTRLLVL.

This clone appeared a few times. CDR3 residues: CASSLVPGAHEQYF. CDR3 nucleotides: TGCGCCAGCAGCTTGGTACCGGGGGCCCACGAGCAGTACTTC. The chain combines TRBV5-1 with TRBJ2-7, with D perhaps given as TRBD1 or TRBD2 (6 bases each). This CDR3 contains 14 residues. The V gene's germline CDR1 is SGHRS and CDR2 YFSETQ. With 0 bases removed from V and 5 bases from J, the gap between germline ends came to 12 bases.

This chain joins TRBV29-1 and TRBJ2-3; 7 positions agree with TRBD2. Germline V gives CDR1 SQVTM, CDR2 ANQGSEA. This CDR3 has 14 residues. The V and J ends lost 3 bases and 3 bases, in that order; junction bases with no gene match: 6. CDR3 bases: TGCAGCGTTGAGGGGGGGGACTTTACAGATACGCAGTATTTT. Residues: CSVEGGDFTDTQYF.

J is TRBJ2-7 and V is TRBV6-5; a possible D gene is TRBD2 (6 bases). The germline CDR1 and CDR2 sequences are MNHEY and SVGAGI. Trimming took 7 bases from V and 3 from J, leaving 13 bases between them. The CDR3 length is 13 residues. CDR3 region: CASTFSGGYEQYF. CDR3 nucleotide sequence: TGTGCCAGCACCTTTTCCGGGGGCTACGAGCAGTACTTC.

The V and J genes are TRBV7-2 and TRBJ2-1; TRBD2 aligns across 10 bases. V lost 1 base, J lost 4 bases, and 4 bases stayed unmatched. In germline, CDR1 is SGHTA, CDR2 FQGNSA. This CDR3 comprises 16 residues. This CDR3 is CASSLDPLAGYNEQFF. As DNA, the CDR3 is TGTGCCAGCAGCTTAGATCCACTAGCGGGATACAATGAGCAGTTCTTC. The variable domain in full, with the rest retrieved from reference TRBV7-2 and TRBJ2-1, is GAGVSQSPSNKVTEKGKDVELRCDPISGHTALYWYRQSLGQGLEFLIYFQGNSAPDKSGLPSDRFSAERTGGSVSTLTIQRTQQEDSAVYLCASSLDPLAGYNEQFFGPGTRLTVL.

The chain has TRBV5-1 and TRBJ2-1; TRBD1 aligns across 9 bases. Germline assignment: CDR1 SGHRS and CDR2 YFSETQ. The V gene end was trimmed by 4 bases and the J gene end by 5 bases; junction bases not matched to a gene: 13. This CDR3 region has 17 residues. CDR3 coding DNA: TGCGCCAGCAGCCCCGAGCCCGGGACAGGGAGCCACAATGAGCAGTTCTTC. Residues: CASSPEPGTGSHNEQFF. Combining the CDR3 with reference TRBV5-1 and TRBJ2-1 gives the whole variable domain KAGVTQTPRYLIKTRGQQVTLSCSPISGHRSVSWYQQTPGQGLQFLFEYFSETQRNKGNFPGRFSGRQFSNSRSEMNVSTLELGDSALYLCASSPEPGTGSHNEQFFGPGTRLTVL.

In its sample, this clone was seen a few times. V and J are TRBV5-1 and TRBJ1-2; D might be TRBD1 (5 bases). V gave up 4 bases and J gave up 0 bases, with 16 bases separating them. The CDR3 has 16 residues. Germline V gives CDR1 SGHRS, CDR2 YFSETQ. The CDR3 DNA reads TGCGCCAGCAGCCATGGGGACTCTAGGACTAACTATGGCTACACCTTC. Its protein product is CASSHGDSRTNYGYTF.

In the case of this clone: At one end the junction does not follow the germline gene, possibly because of a read error. Additional DNA sequences in this sample encode the identical CDR3. CDR3 amino acids: CASSATVSSTDTQYF. The CDR3 nucleotides are TGTGCCAGCAGCGCGACAGTATCAAGCACAGATACGCAGTACTTT. The chain employs TRBV9 and TRBJ2-3; maybe TRBD1 (5 bases). Germline CDR1 and CDR2: SGDLS and YYNGEE. CDR3 length: 15 residues. Full variable domain (remainder filled in from reference TRBV9 and TRBJ2-3): DSGVTQTPKHLITATGQRVTLRCSPRSGDLSVYWYQQSLDQGLQFLIQYYNGEERAKGNILERFSAQQFPDLHSELNLSSLELGDSALYFCASSATVSSTDTQYFGPGTRLTVL.

Regarding this clone: The sample has other DNA sequences that encode this CDR3 too. This chain joins TRBV11-2 and TRBJ2-1; D is unclear. In germline, CDR1 is SGHAT, CDR2 FQNNGV. The V end lost 1 base, the J end lost 6 bases, and 1 base lay between the germline ends. CDR3 length: 11 amino acids. CDR3 DNA: TGTGCCAGCAGCTTAGCCAATGAGCAGTTCTTC. The encoded protein is CASSLANEQFF.

The chain has TRBV5-1 and TRBJ1-2, with TRBD1 identical over 12 bases. The CDR3 extends over 15 amino acids. CDR1 SGHRS and CDR2 YFSETQ come from the germline V gene. After removal of 4 bases from V and 4 bases from J, the junction contained 5 bases not matched to a gene. CDR3 loop: CASSAGTGGAYGYTF. CDR3 DNA sequence: TGCGCCAGCAGCGCAGGGACAGGGGGCGCCTATGGCTACACCTTC.

The chain combines TRBV7-2 with TRBJ2-7, with a weak D call TRBD2 (5 bases). V lost 1 base, J lost 2 bases, and 12 bases lay in between. This CDR3 has 15 amino acids. Germline assignment: CDR1 SGHTA and CDR2 FQGNSA. CDR3 DNA sequence: TGTGCCAGCAGCTTAGAGGCGGGTTCAACCTACGAGCAGTACTTC. It translates to CASSLEAGSTYEQYF.

This chain joins TRBV25-1 and TRBJ2-7, with a tentative D call TRBD1 (6 bases). The CDR3 spans 14 residues. Between the trimmed V and J ends, which lost 1 base and 3 bases, there was a span of 10 bases. Germline V CDR1 and CDR2: MGHDK, SYGVNS. DNA for the CDR3: TGTGCCAGCAGTGAATTTGACAGGTTCTACGAGCAGTACTTC. The encoded protein is CASSEFDRFYEQYF.

This chain connects TRBV29-1 to TRBJ2-7; TRBD1 aligns across 7 bases. V was clipped by 3 bases and J by 5 bases; unmatched bases: 4. Looked up from germline, CDR1 is SQVTM and CDR2 is ANQGSEA. The CDR3 extends over 12 amino acids. CDR3 amino acids: CSVDQQGNEQYF. DNA of the CDR3: TGCAGCGTTGATCAACAGGGGAACGAGCAGTACTTC.

The V gene is TRBV7-9, the J gene TRBJ1-2; 9 bases are a match to TRBD1. The CDR3 runs to 15 residues. Germline V CDR1 and CDR2: SEHNR, FQNEAQ (reference sequence). The J segment lost 1 base and the V segment lost 4 bases, leaving 4 bases of the junction unmatched. The CDR3 loop reads CASSSPTGGNYGYTF. The CDR3 DNA sequence: TGTGCCAGCAGCTCTCCGACAGGGGGTAACTATGGCTACACCTTC.

In its sample, this clone was seen once. This chain joins TRBV11-2 and TRBJ1-2; 7 bases align to TRBD1. The trim removed 1 base at V and 7 bases at J, leaving 12 bases unmatched. The CDR3 totals 16 residues. Germline CDR1 reads SGHAT; CDR2 reads FQNNGV. The CDR3 DNA reads as TGTGCCAGCAGCTTAGCCTTTGGGACAGCCCGAAGTGGCTACACCTTC. Translation: CASSLAFGTARSGYTF.

This clone was picked up a small number of times. The genes are TRBV7-9 and TRBJ2-7, with 16 bases matching TRBD2. Germline assignment: CDR1 SEHNR and CDR2 FQNEAQ (reference sequence). This CDR3 is built from 16 residues. The V gene end was trimmed by 7 bases and the J gene end by 6 bases; junction bases not matched to a gene: 9. CDR3 sequence: CASTPSGTSGGAEQYF. The CDR3 coding sequence is TGTGCCAGCACCCCCTCCGGGACTAGCGGGGGGGCCGAGCAGTACTTC. Full variable domain (rest looked up from reference TRBV7-9 and TRBJ2-7): DTGVSQNPRHKITKRGQNVTFRCDPISEHNRLYWYRQTLGQGPEFLTYFQNEAQLEKSRLLSDRFSAERPKGSFSTLEIQRTEQGDSAMYLCASTPSGTSGGAEQYFGPGTRLTVT.

V usage is TRBV9 and J usage is TRBJ2-7; TRBD1 is a possible D gene (6 bases). The CDR3 totals 11 residues. In germline, CDR1 is SGDLS, CDR2 YYNGEE. Trimming took off 4 bases at V and 4 bases at J, with 6 bases between the two ends. The CDR3 nucleotides are TGTGCCAGCAGCCAGGGGTACGAGCAGTACTTC. Its translation: CASSQGYEQYF. The full variable domain, with the rest looked up from reference TRBV9 and TRBJ2-7, is DSGVTQTPKHLITATGQRVTLRCSPRSGDLSVYWYQQSLDQGLQFLIQYYNGEERAKGNILERFSAQQFPDLHSELNLSSLELGDSALYFCASSQGYEQYFGPGTRLTVT.

This sequence joins TRBV7-2 and TRBJ2-7; D is uncertain. Trimming removed 6 bases at V and 5 bases at J, with 14 bases between. This CDR3 has 13 residues. Germline V gives CDR1 SGHTA, CDR2 FQGNSA. This chain's CDR3 is CASRYPTNHEQYF. CDR3 DNA sequence: TGTGCCAGCAGGTACCCAACCAACCACGAGCAGTACTTC.

The CDR3 DNA follows: TGTGCCAGCAGCCCCCCGGGGGCGGCATCCTCCTCCTACGAGCAGTACTTC. Amino acid sequence: CASSPPGAASSSYEQYF. V gene TRBV9 combines with J gene TRBJ2-7; D is perhaps TRBD1 or TRBD2 (6 bases each). Trimming took off 4 bases at V and 0 bases at J, with 20 bases between the two ends. The germline CDR1 and CDR2 sequences are SGDLS and YYNGEE. This CDR3 spans 17 amino acids.

This clone has just one count. The chain carries TRBV4-3 and TRBJ2-3; unclear D gene. Trimming shortened V by 1 base and J by 1 base, and 15 bases separated the two germline ends. Per the germline V gene, CDR1 is LGHNA and CDR2 is YSLEER. This CDR3 is built from 17 residues. CDR3 DNA: TGCGCCAGCAGCCAAGGGTTGGACCAGCCAGGCACAGATACGCAGTATTTT. It translates to CASSQGLDQPGTDTQYF.

V gene TRBV10-2 combines with J gene TRBJ2-5; D perhaps matches TRBD2 (5 bases). The CDR3 has 13 amino acids. In germline, CDR1 is WSHSY, CDR2 SAAADI. The V end lost 8 bases, the J end lost 5 bases, and 15 bases lay between the germline ends. The CDR3 region is CASAYVEVETQYF. DNA of the CDR3: TGCGCCAGCGCCTACGTGGAGGTGGAGACCCAGTACTTC.

This clone was counted once. The chain's CDR3 is CASSLWLTGTRGEQYF. DNA of the CDR3: TGTGCCAGCAGCTTATGGTTGACAGGCACCCGAGGGGAGCAGTACTTC. V usage is TRBV7-2 and J usage is TRBJ2-7; maybe TRBD1 (6 bases). Germline assignment: CDR1 SGHTA and CDR2 FQGNSA. Trimming left V 2 bases short and J 7 bases short, with 21 bases between. This CDR3 spans 16 amino acids.

The genes are TRBV7-2 and TRBJ2-1, with 11 bases aligning to TRBD2. This CDR3 has 14 amino acids. The V gene end was trimmed by 8 bases and the J gene end by 4 bases; junction bases not matched to a gene: 4. Germline CDR1 is SGHTA and CDR2 is FQGNSA. The CDR3, as DNA: TGTGCCAGCGCGCTAGCGGGGGGATACAATGAGCAGTTCTTC. Translating it yields CASALAGGYNEQFF.

This chain links TRBV5-4 with TRBJ2-3; 10 bases are a match to TRBD2. J was trimmed by 6 bases and V by 1 base; bases with no gene match: 2. The CDR3 covers 14 residues. Germline V lookup: CDR1 SGHNT, CDR2 YYREEE (reference sequence). CDR3 coding DNA: TGTGCCAGCAGCTTGAGCGGGGGGGGCGATACGCAGTATTTT. Protein product: CASSLSGGGDTQYF.